The 21 T cell receptor beta chains given below trace back to one sample, sequenced in a study of blood T cell repertoires in COVID-19. Using immunoSEQ multiplex PCR, the repertoire was profiled, and TCRdb retains in-frame clones only, with some absent. The sample records 40,000 to 55,000 clones, around 88% being singletons. The sample was peripheral blood. These receptors were collected from a human donor in a cohort sampled during active COVID-19.

The rearrangement joins TRBV13 to TRBJ2-4; TRBD1 aligns across 11 bases. Germline lookup yields CDR1 PRHDT and CDR2 FYEKMQ (reference sequence). Germline trimming cut 5 bases from V and 4 bases from J; bases unmatched to any gene: 1. The CDR3 is made up of 14 amino acids. The CDR3, as DNA: TGTGCCAGCAGCGGACAGGGGGCGAAAAACATTCAGTACTTC. It is translated as CASSGQGAKNIQYF.

The V gene is TRBV18, the J gene TRBJ2-2; 12 bases fit TRBD2. This CDR3 region has 17 residues. In germline, CDR1 is KGHSH, CDR2 LQKENI. J was trimmed by 0 bases and V by 6 bases; bases with no gene match: 5. The CDR3 coding sequence is TGTGCCAGCTCCCCTAGGACTAGCGGGGCGAACACCGGGGAGCTGTTTTTT. Its translation: CASSPRTSGANTGELFF.

This chain links TRBV6-5 with TRBJ2-7, with 7 nucleotides matching TRBD1. With 6 bases clipped from V and 4 bases from J, the junction kept 6 bases outside the gene matches. CDR3 length: 13 residues. Germline V CDR1 and CDR2: MNHEY, SVGAGI. In DNA, the CDR3 is TGTGCCAGCAGGGGCAGGGGGAGATACGAGCAGTACTTC. Translated, it gives CASRGRGRYEQYF.

CDR3 region: CASSSSGGSDTQYF. DNA of the CDR3: TGTGCCAGCAGTTCTAGCGGGGGATCAGATACGCAGTATTTT. The gene calls are TRBV6-2 or TRBV6-3 and TRBJ2-3; 10 nucleotides align to TRBD2. Germline V gene sequence: CDR1 MNHEY, CDR2 SVGEGT. This CDR3 comprises 14 residues. V trimming: 4 bases; J trimming: 4 bases; junction bases outside the gene matches: 2.

The rearrangement joins TRBV12-5 to TRBJ2-7; TRBD1 matches 9 bases. Germline V gene data show CDR1 as LGHNT and CDR2 as FRNRAP. The CDR3 loop spans 13 amino acids. DNA for the CDR3: TGTGCATCATCCGGGACAGGGCCCCACGAGCAGTACTTC. Its protein product is CASSGTGPHEQYF.

The V and J genes are TRBV5-1 and TRBJ1-5; D is unresolved. The CDR3 is made up of 15 amino acids. Germline CDR1 and CDR2: SGHRS and YFSETQ. The V and J ends lost 0 bases and 2 bases respectively, with 9 bases between them. The CDR3 spells CASSLGGLRNQPQHF. The DNA for the CDR3 is TGCGCCAGCAGCTTGGGAGGGTTGCGCAATCAGCCCCAGCATTTT.

To note about this clone: At one of its ends the junction is not consistent with the germline gene, which may arise from a read error. J is TRBJ1-5 and V is TRBV3-1 (or the pseudogene TRBV3-2), with D maybe TRBD1 (5 bases). The germline CDR1 and CDR2 sequences are LGHDT and YNNKEL (reference sequence). This CDR3 is built from 15 residues. The CDR3 loop is CASSQDSGDNQPQHF. CDR3 in DNA: TGTGCCAGCAGTCAAGATTCGGGGGATAATCAGCCCCAGCATTTT.

The J gene is TRBJ2-3, the V gene TRBV6-1, with D unresolved. CDR3 length equals 15 residues. In germline, CDR1 is MNHNS, CDR2 SASEGT. Trimming shortened V by 2 bases and J by 1 base, and 10 bases separated the two germline ends. CDR3 nucleotides: TGTGCCAGCAGTGAAATTCCGGCGGGCACAGATACGCAGTATTTT. Protein product: CASSEIPAGTDTQYF.

This chain uses TRBV24-1 with TRBJ2-1, with 7 bases aligning to TRBD1. CDR1 is KGHDR, CDR2 SFDVKD, per germline. The junction had 3 bases not matched to a gene; V was cut back by 3 bases and J by 2 bases. This CDR3 has 15 residues. Written as DNA, the CDR3 is TGTGCCACCAGTGATACTGGACAGGCCTACAATGAGCAGTTCTTC. As protein: CATSDTGQAYNEQFF.

V gene TRBV7-3 combines with J gene TRBJ1-1, with a tentative D call TRBD1 (6 bases). Germline V lookup: CDR1 SGHTA, CDR2 FQGTGA. This CDR3 region has 14 residues. V was trimmed by 1 base and J by 2 bases, leaving 8 bases between them. The CDR3 reads CASSLIGGNTEAFF. The CDR3 DNA reads as TGTGCCAGCAGCTTAATAGGGGGAAACACTGAAGCTTTCTTT.

The rearrangement links TRBV5-1 to TRBJ1-3, with no clear D. Trimming pared 0 bases from V and 1 base from J, leaving 11 bases between. Germline V gene sequence: CDR1 SGHRS, CDR2 YFSETQ. The CDR3 covers 16 residues. The CDR3 nucleotides are TGCGCCAGCAGCTTGGGTACGTCGGGTTCTGGAAACACCATATATTTT. This encodes CASSLGTSGSGNTIYF. Variable domain in full (rest from reference TRBV5-1 and TRBJ1-3): KAGVTQTPRYLIKTRGQQVTLSCSPISGHRSVSWYQQTPGQGLQFLFEYFSETQRNKGNFPGRFSGRQFSNSRSEMNVSTLELGDSALYLCASSLGTSGSGNTIYFGEGSWLTVV.

The count of this clone is one. V gene TRBV6-2 or TRBV6-3 combines with J gene TRBJ2-3, with D maybe TRBD1 (5 bases). The CDR3 has 16 amino acids. V lost 0 bases to trimming and J lost 3 bases, with 13 bases between them. Germline assignment: CDR1 MNHEY and CDR2 SVGEGT. CDR3 sequence (DNA): TGTGCCAGCAGTTACTCCCTAATGACAGCGACAGATACGCAGTATTTT. This codes for CASSYSLMTATDTQYF.

In this sample, this clone turned up once. V and J are TRBV19 and TRBJ2-1; 9 bases align to TRBD2. In germline, CDR1 is LNHDA, CDR2 SQIVND (reference sequence). The CDR3 runs to 15 residues. V lost 5 bases, J lost 9 bases, and 11 bases stayed unmatched. This CDR3 reads CASSYSLAGTPEQFF. In DNA form, the CDR3 reads TGTGCCAGTAGTTATAGCCTAGCGGGGACCCCTGAGCAGTTCTTC.

V is TRBV2 and J is TRBJ2-2; D may be TRBD1 or TRBD2 (10 bases each). V was trimmed by 7 bases and J by 5 bases, leaving 32 bases between them. The CDR3 is 20 residues long. Germline V gene lookup returns CDR1 SNHLY and CDR2 FYNNEI. The chain's CDR3 is CASTRQGADSSGRRTGELFF. For the CDR3, the DNA is TGTGCCAGCACCAGACAGGGGGCCGACTCTAGCGGGAGAAGGACCGGGGAGCTGTTTTTT.

This clone has a single count. This chain uses TRBV24-1 with TRBJ2-1, with 10 bases lining up with TRBD1. Germline values: CDR1 KGHDR, CDR2 SFDVKD. CDR3 length: 14 amino acids. V shed 3 bases and J 7 bases; nucleotides not matched to a gene: 2. CDR3 sequence (DNA): TGTGCCACCAGTGATAAGGGACAGGGGAATGAGCAGTTCTTC. Protein sequence: CATSDKGQGNEQFF.

This clone was counted a single time. This rearrangement joins TRBV7-3 to TRBJ1-3; TRBD1 is a possible D gene (5 bases). The CDR3 loop spans 15 amino acids. V shed 1 base and J shed 4 bases, with 11 bases lying between them. Germline CDR1 SGHTA, CDR2 FQGTGA. The CDR3 reads CASSLNWGVGNTIYF. Here the CDR3 DNA reads TGTGCCAGCAGCTTAAATTGGGGGGTCGGAAACACCATATATTTT.

The J gene is TRBJ2-7, the V gene TRBV5-1, with 9 bases that match TRBD1. The CDR3 loop spans 17 amino acids. The V gene's germline CDR1 is SGHRS and CDR2 YFSETQ. Trimming cost V 7 bases and J 5 bases; bases outside gene matches: 19. CDR3 loop: CASGRDPPGQGYDEQYF. CDR3 nucleotide sequence: TGCGCCAGCGGGCGGGACCCACCGGGACAGGGATACGACGAGCAGTACTTC.

The chain uses TRBV5-1 and TRBJ2-3; 7 bases are shared with TRBD2. CDR1 and CDR2 from the germline V gene are SGHRS and YFSETQ. V shed 3 bases, J shed 5 bases, and the junction held 12 bases outside the gene matches. This CDR3 has 16 residues. The CDR3 loop reads CASSSSVPGGLDTQYF. CDR3 nucleotide sequence: TGCGCCAGCAGCTCCAGCGTGCCGGGAGGTCTAGATACGCAGTATTTT.

The chain uses TRBV19 and TRBJ2-2; 9 nucleotides line up with TRBD2. With V trimmed by 3 bases and J by 6 bases, 5 bases remained unmatched. The CDR3 consists of 15 residues. Per germline, CDR1 LNHDA and CDR2 SQIVND (reference sequence). The CDR3 sequence is CASSIMREGAGELFF. The DNA of the CDR3 is TGTGCCAGTAGTATTATGCGGGAGGGGGCCGGGGAGCTGTTTTTT.

The chain employs TRBV19 and TRBJ2-7, with 7 bases aligning to TRBD1. The germline gives CDR1 LNHDA, CDR2 SQIVND (reference sequence). V shed 4 bases and J 0 bases; nucleotides not matched to a gene: 3. The CDR3 has 14 amino acids. CDR3 amino acids: CASSTGTVSYEQYF. As DNA, the CDR3 is TGTGCCAGTAGTACCGGGACAGTCTCCTACGAGCAGTACTTC.

Concerning this clone itself: An end of the junction differs from the germline gene, which may be a read error. The CDR3 is CASSSNPDRARGRIF. As DNA, the CDR3 is TGTGCCAGCAGCTCAAACCCCGACAGGGCCCGGGGGCGGATCTTT. This chain connects TRBV7-2 to TRBJ1-1; TRBD1 matches at 7 bases. This CDR3 is 15 amino acids long. Germline CDR1 and CDR2: SGHTA and FQGNSA.